Below are 31 T cell receptor beta chains sequenced from a single sample in a study of blood T cell repertoires in COVID-19. Here immunoSEQ multiplex PCR was the method, and the copy in TCRdb shows in-frame clones only, minus some. In the table there are about 210,000 clones, 65% to 90% of which are singletons. The source material was PBMCs or T cells enriched from blood (not recorded which). The receptors here all came from a woman between 45 and 60 years old with acute COVID-19.

This chain links TRBV12-3 or TRBV12-4 with TRBJ2-1; D ambiguous. The CDR3 runs 12 residues. The ends were cut back, 2 bases at V and 10 bases at J, with 9 bases in the middle. CDR3 loop: CASSLNPREQFF. Here the CDR3 DNA reads TGTGCCAGCAGTTTAAACCCTAGAGAGCAGTTCTTC.

The chain uses TRBV19 and TRBJ2-3, with D possibly matching TRBD2 (6 bases). The CDR3 is 16 amino acids. CDR1 is LNHDA, CDR2 SQIVND, per germline (reference sequence). The V end lost 2 bases, the J end lost 8 bases, and 20 bases lay between the germline ends. The CDR3 sequence: CASSILGGATSGTQYF. The CDR3 DNA reads as TGTGCCAGTAGTATACTTGGCGGGGCAACGTCGGGTACGCAGTATTTT.

In its sample, this clone was seen once. V and J are TRBV28 and TRBJ1-1; D is undetermined. The V end lost 5 bases, the J end lost 5 bases, and 15 bases lay between the germline ends. Germline V gene sequence: CDR1 MDHEN, CDR2 SYDVKM. The CDR3 extends over 14 amino acids. The DNA of the CDR3 is TGTGCCAGCAGTCCACAGTCGTTCAGGACTGAAGCTTTCTTT. Amino acid sequence: CASSPQSFRTEAFF.

The gene calls are TRBV27 and TRBJ2-7, with D unclear. The CDR3 contains 13 residues. The germline CDR1 and CDR2 sequences are MNHEY and SMNVEV (reference sequence). Trimming cost V 7 bases and J 4 bases, with 14 bases left between them. The CDR3 DNA sequence: TGTGCCAGCACCAGTCCCTCGGGTTACGAGCAGTACTTC. It yields the protein CASTSPSGYEQYF.

The V and J genes are TRBV5-4 and TRBJ1-2; tentatively, D is TRBD1 (5 bases). Trimming removed 5 bases at V and 4 bases at J, with 18 bases between. Germline CDR1 SGHNT, CDR2 YYREEE (reference sequence). The CDR3 runs 15 residues. CDR3 sequence: CASSEPIPGGYGYTF. Here the CDR3 DNA reads TGTGCCAGCAGTGAACCCATCCCCGGGGGCTATGGCTACACCTTC.

The genes are TRBV7-2 and TRBJ1-3; D uncertain. The CDR3 sequence is 16 residues long. Germline V gene data show CDR1 as SGHTA and CDR2 as FQGNSA. V lost 3 bases to trimming and J lost 0 bases, with 12 bases between them. Here the CDR3 DNA reads TGTGCCAGCAGCTTTCGGGCGGGCAACTCTGGAAACACCATATATTTT. Translation: CASSFRAGNSGNTIYF.

This clone was observed a few times. CDR3 loop: CASSPQGLSYEQYF. CDR3 nucleotide sequence: TGTGCCAGCAGCCCCCAGGGCCTCTCCTACGAGCAGTACTTC. This rearrangement joins TRBV7-9 to TRBJ2-7, with D tentatively TRBD1 (5 bases). Germline V lookup: CDR1 SEHNR, CDR2 FQNEAQ (reference sequence). Trimming took off 5 bases at V and 0 bases at J, with 11 bases between the two ends. CDR3 size: 14 residues.

The rearrangement joins TRBV13 to TRBJ1-1; D unclear. From germline, CDR1 is PRHDT and CDR2 FYEKMQ (reference sequence). The CDR3 has 18 residues. The V gene lost 2 bases and the J gene lost 1 base, with 20 bases spanning the gap. The CDR3 reads CASSLSFGIHKGNTEAFF. The CDR3 DNA reads TGTGCCAGCAGCTTATCTTTCGGGATCCACAAGGGGAACACTGAAGCTTTCTTT.

The chain recombines TRBV10-3 with TRBJ1-5; the match to TRBD1 covers 7 bases. Germline V gene data show CDR1 as ENHRY and CDR2 as SYGVKD. J gave up 7 bases and V 3 bases, and 6 bases lay outside the gene matches. This CDR3 comprises 14 residues. CDR3 protein: CAISDTGARQPQHF. The CDR3 DNA is TGTGCCATCAGTGACACAGGGGCTCGACAGCCCCAGCATTTT.

The V call is TRBV7-9, the J call TRBJ1-3; D remains unclear. From germline, CDR1 is SEHNR and CDR2 FQNEAQ (reference sequence). Trimming took off 1 base at V and 12 bases at J, with 16 bases between the two ends. CDR3 length: 14 amino acids. This CDR3 reads CASSLVGGISGIYF. The CDR3 bases are TGTGCCAGCAGCTTAGTGGGAGGGATCTCCGGCATATATTTT. The whole variable domain, remainder taken from reference TRBV7-9 and TRBJ1-3, is DTGVSQNPRHKITKRGQNVTFRCDPISEHNRLYWYRQTLGQGPEFLTYFQNEAQLEKSRLLSDRFSAERPKGSFSTLEIQRTEQGDSAMYLCASSLVGGISGIYFGEGSWLTVV.

The J gene is TRBJ2-1, the V gene TRBV7-9; D gene uncertain. The germline V gene encodes CDR1 SEHNR and CDR2 FQNEAQ (reference sequence). The CDR3 is 13 residues long. Trimming cost V 5 bases and J 8 bases, with 13 bases left between them. CDR3 DNA sequence: TGTGCCAGCAGCCACGGTCGTTCGGATGAGCAGTTCTTC. Amino acid sequence: CASSHGRSDEQFF.

In this sample, this clone turned up once. V and J are TRBV9 and TRBJ2-3; D might be TRBD2 (5 bases). This CDR3 has 13 amino acids. V was trimmed by 2 bases and J by 2 bases, leaving 6 bases between them. Germline CDR1 is SGDLS and CDR2 is YYNGEE. In nucleotides, the CDR3 is TGTGCCAGCAGCGTCGGGGTCACAGATACGCAGTATTTT. It specifies CASSVGVTDTQYF. Variable domain in full (rest from reference TRBV9 and TRBJ2-3): DSGVTQTPKHLITATGQRVTLRCSPRSGDLSVYWYQQSLDQGLQFLIQYYNGEERAKGNILERFSAQQFPDLHSELNLSSLELGDSALYFCASSVGVTDTQYFGPGTRLTVL.

V and J are TRBV4-1 and TRBJ2-7; TRBD2 is a possible D gene (6 bases). In germline, CDR1 is MGHRA, CDR2 YSYEKL. The V end lost 3 bases, the J end lost 0 bases, and 15 bases lay between the germline ends. This CDR3 region has 16 residues. DNA for the CDR3: TGCGCCAGCAGCCAGCGGTACGGGGGTGTCTCCTACGAGCAGTACTTC. This sequence encodes CASSQRYGGVSYEQYF.

The rearrangement uses TRBV18 and TRBJ1-2; no clear D. The ends were cut back, 1 base at V and 6 bases at J, with 3 bases in the middle. CDR3 size: 11 residues. The germline CDR1 and CDR2 sequences are KGHSH and LQKENI. The CDR3 region has the DNA TGTGCCAGCTCACCACTTAATGGCTACACCTTC. It translates to CASSPLNGYTF.

This chain uses TRBV5-1 with TRBJ2-5, with D uncertain. This CDR3 has 15 amino acids. V was cut by 0 bases and J by 0 bases, with 9 bases left in between. The germline V gene encodes CDR1 SGHRS and CDR2 YFSETQ. The CDR3 here is CASSLAPVYQETQYF. DNA for the CDR3: TGCGCCAGCAGCTTGGCCCCAGTTTACCAAGAGACCCAGTACTTC. The complete variable domain, with remaining parts taken from reference TRBV5-1 and TRBJ2-5, reads KAGVTQTPRYLIKTRGQQVTLSCSPISGHRSVSWYQQTPGQGLQFLFEYFSETQRNKGNFPGRFSGRQFSNSRSEMNVSTLELGDSALYLCASSLAPVYQETQYFGPGTRLLVL.

The V call is TRBV27, the J call TRBJ2-7, with TRBD2 identical over 9 bases. The CDR3 spans 16 residues. J lost 7 bases, V lost 4 bases, and 14 bases had no gene match. In germline, CDR1 is MNHEY, CDR2 SMNVEV (reference sequence). The CDR3: CASSSRSSGGSGEQYF. CDR3 nucleotides: TGTGCCAGCAGTTCCCGGAGTAGCGGGGGTTCCGGGGAGCAGTACTTC.

This clone was seen only once. The chain links TRBV4-3 to TRBJ1-1; D gene ambiguous. CDR1 LGHNA and CDR2 YSLEER come from the germline V gene. This CDR3 is built from 15 residues. V gave up 2 bases and J gave up 5 bases, with 15 bases separating them. The chain's CDR3 is CASSQHARFVTEAFF. The CDR3 nucleotides are TGCGCCAGCAGCCAACACGCCAGATTTGTGACTGAAGCTTTCTTT.

This chain uses TRBV5-4 with TRBJ2-5, with 10 nucleotides matching TRBD2. The CDR3 contains 20 residues. J was trimmed by 2 bases and V by 1 base; bases with no gene match: 17. Germline loops: CDR1 SGHNT, CDR2 YYREEE (reference sequence). The CDR3 protein is CASSLSSPLAGDILQETQYF. CDR3 nucleotides: TGTGCCAGCAGCTTGTCTTCTCCTCTAGCGGGAGATATTTTACAAGAGACCCAGTACTTC.

V gene TRBV7-9 combines with J gene TRBJ2-5; 10 nucleotides match TRBD2. The germline V gene has CDR1 SEHNR and CDR2 FQNEAQ (reference sequence). V shed 3 bases and J 4 bases; nucleotides not matched to a gene: 14. The CDR3 runs to 18 residues. The CDR3 loop is CASSLGRSLAGVGETQYF. DNA of the CDR3: TGTGCCAGCAGCTTGGGGCGCTCCCTAGCGGGGGTCGGAGAGACCCAGTACTTC.

V gene TRBV9 combines with J gene TRBJ2-7; 8 nucleotides line up with TRBD2. The CDR3 covers 14 residues. With V trimmed by 0 bases and J by 6 bases, 5 bases remained unmatched. Germline V gene sequence: CDR1 SGDLS, CDR2 YYNGEE. In DNA form, the CDR3 reads TGTGCCAGCAGCGTAGGGGGACTAGGCATCGAGCAGTACTTC. Its protein is CASSVGGLGIEQYF.

The chain employs TRBV10-3 and TRBJ1-1, with D possibly TRBD1 on 6 matching bases. The CDR3 totals 15 residues. Germline V gives CDR1 ENHRY, CDR2 SYGVKD. Trimming stripped 7 bases from V and 0 bases from J, with 15 bases between. The CDR3: CAIKETGGMNTEAFF. CDR3 in DNA: TGTGCCATCAAAGAGACAGGAGGTATGAACACTGAAGCTTTCTTT.

The rearrangement uses TRBV29-1 and TRBJ2-2; the D gene is possibly TRBD2 (6 bases). The CDR3 runs to 15 residues. Germline loops: CDR1 SQVTM, CDR2 ANQGSEA. The V end lost 7 bases, the J end lost 7 bases, and 22 bases lay between the germline ends. In DNA, the CDR3 is TGCAGCGCCCGAGGGGCGGCGGGGCGGGGCGGGGAGCTGTTTTTT. It is translated as CSARGAAGRGGELFF.

The genes are TRBV5-1 and TRBJ2-2, with 7 bases matching TRBD2. The CDR3 sequence is 15 residues long. CDR1 is SGHRS, CDR2 YFSETQ, per germline. Trimming at V came to 3 bases and at J to 4 bases, leaving 6 bases not matched to a gene. The CDR3 DNA sequence: TGCGCCAGCAGCTCCAGCGGGAAAGTCACCGGGGAGCTGTTTTTT. Amino acid sequence: CASSSSGKVTGELFF.

The chain links TRBV28 to TRBJ1-2, with TRBD1 matching 7 bases. V lost 3 bases and J lost 8; bases outside the gene matches: 9. In germline, CDR1 is MDHEN, CDR2 SYDVKM. The CDR3 loop spans 14 amino acids. This CDR3 is CASSFGTASFGYTF. The CDR3 nucleotides are TGTGCCAGCAGTTTCGGGACAGCTTCCTTCGGCTACACCTTC.

The rearrangement uses TRBV28 and TRBJ1-2; 10 positions agree with TRBD1. Germline trimming cut 11 bases from V and 7 bases from J; bases unmatched to any gene: 13. Germline V CDR1 and CDR2: MDHEN, SYDVKM. This CDR3 comprises 14 residues. The CDR3 loop is CAGYTGTGEGGYTF. The DNA of the CDR3 is TGTGCCGGGTATACCGGGACAGGGGAGGGTGGCTACACCTTC.

The chain has TRBV14 and TRBJ1-6; no clear D gene. CDR3 length: 14 residues. Germline V lookup: CDR1 SGHDN, CDR2 FVKESK. V lost 5 bases and J 10 bases, leaving 15 bases between the germline ends. The CDR3 coding sequence is TGTGCCAGCAGCTATAATCTTGGGCACTCACCCCTCCACTTT. This codes for CASSYNLGHSPLHF.

The chain employs TRBV19 and TRBJ1-5; a possible D gene is TRBD1 (5 bases). Germline CDR1 is LNHDA and CDR2 is SQIVND (reference sequence). Between the trimmed V and J ends, which lost 8 bases and 1 base, there was a span of 12 bases. The CDR3 runs 14 residues. CDR3 sequence reads: CASRRQWSNQPQHF. The CDR3 DNA is TGTGCCAGTCGACGACAGTGGAGCAATCAGCCCCAGCATTTT.

This rearrangement joins TRBV4-1 to TRBJ1-1; tentative D call: TRBD1 (6 bases). Between the trimmed V and J ends, which lost 2 bases and 4 bases, there was a span of 14 bases. Germline V gene data show CDR1 as MGHRA and CDR2 as YSYEKL. The CDR3 contains 15 residues. This CDR3 is CASSQTGSGRTEAFF. As DNA, the CDR3 is TGCGCCAGCAGCCAAACAGGGTCGGGGCGCACTGAAGCTTTCTTT.

The chain carries TRBV19 and TRBJ1-4; D call uncertain. This CDR3 has 16 residues. Germline V gene data show CDR1 as LNHDA and CDR2 as SQIVND (reference sequence). V was shortened by 4 bases and J by 4 bases, with 16 bases between the two germline ends. In nucleotides, the CDR3 is TGTGCCAGTAGTACCCGACGGAGCCGCTTTAATGAAAAACTGTTTTTT. Translated: CASSTRRSRFNEKLFF.

This chain's CDR3 is CASSQGESTTGELFF. CDR3 nucleotides: TGTGCCAGCAGCCAAGGAGAGTCTACTACCGGGGAGCTGTTTTTT. The rearrangement links TRBV3-1 (or the pseudogene TRBV3-2) to TRBJ2-2, with D uncertain. CDR1 is LGHDT and CDR2 is YNNKEL in the germline V gene (reference sequence). V lost 1 base, J lost 5 bases, and 11 bases lay in between. The CDR3 is 15 residues long.

This sequence joins TRBV24-1 and TRBJ1-2, with D possibly being TRBD1 (6 bases). Trimming left V 2 bases short and J 4 bases short, with 13 bases between. CDR1 and CDR2 from the germline V gene are KGHDR and SFDVKD. The CDR3 totals 15 residues. In nucleotides, the CDR3 is TGTGCCACCAGTGATTCTAGGACAGACCTCTATGGCTACACCTTC. Its translation is CATSDSRTDLYGYTF.